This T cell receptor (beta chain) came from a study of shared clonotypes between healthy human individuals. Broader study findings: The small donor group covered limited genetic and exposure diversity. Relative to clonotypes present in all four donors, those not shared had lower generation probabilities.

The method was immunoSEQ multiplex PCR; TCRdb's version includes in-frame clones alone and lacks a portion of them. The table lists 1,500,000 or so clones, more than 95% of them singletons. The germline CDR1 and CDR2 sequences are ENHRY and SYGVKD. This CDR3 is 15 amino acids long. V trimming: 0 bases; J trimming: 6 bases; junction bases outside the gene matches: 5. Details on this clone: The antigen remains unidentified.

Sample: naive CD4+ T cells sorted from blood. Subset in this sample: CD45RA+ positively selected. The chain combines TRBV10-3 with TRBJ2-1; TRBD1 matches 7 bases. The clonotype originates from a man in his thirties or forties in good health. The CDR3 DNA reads TGTGCCATCAGTGAGTCGCAGGGGGTCAGCAATGAGCAGTTCTTC. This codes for CAISESQGVSNEQFF.